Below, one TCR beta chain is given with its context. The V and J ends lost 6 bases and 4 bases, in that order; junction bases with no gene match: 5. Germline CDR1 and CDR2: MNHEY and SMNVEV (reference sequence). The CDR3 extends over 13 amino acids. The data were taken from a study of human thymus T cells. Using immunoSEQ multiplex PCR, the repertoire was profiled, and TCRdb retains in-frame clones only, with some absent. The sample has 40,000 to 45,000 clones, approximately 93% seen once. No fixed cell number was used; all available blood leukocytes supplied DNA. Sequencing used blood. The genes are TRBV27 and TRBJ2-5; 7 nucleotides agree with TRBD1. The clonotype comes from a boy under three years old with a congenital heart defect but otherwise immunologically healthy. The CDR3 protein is CASRKGAAETQYF. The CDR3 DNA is TGTGCCAGCAGAAAGGGGGCAGCAGAGACCCAGTACTTC.